This TCR beta chain was identified during a study of OX40 agonist ivuxolimab in advanced cancers. Whole-study results and caveats: Some patients who did not respond also had low normalized T-cell clonal expansion.

V was trimmed by 2 bases and J by 6 bases, leaving 13 bases between them. This CDR3 region has 14 residues. The V gene's germline CDR1 is MNHEY and CDR2 SVGAGI. As to this clone: Its antigen is currently unknown.

TCRdb's table, derived via immunoSEQ multiplex PCR, lists solely in-frame clones and lacks some. The sample carries roughly 100,000 clones, 80% to 90% recorded once. The clonotype originates from an adult with an advanced solid tumor such as melanoma, head and neck, liver or kidney cancer. J is TRBJ1-2 and V is TRBV6-5; D call uncertain. The sequencing used CD4+ or CD8+ T cells sorted from blood, collected in a trial of the OX40 agonist ivuxolimab. The chain's CDR3 is CASSYLGDKDGYTF. In DNA form, the CDR3 reads TGTGCCAGCAGTTACCTTGGAGACAAAGATGGCTACACCTTC.